The 12 T cell receptor beta chains below all came from one sample that was sequenced in a study of T cells in Graves' hyperthyroidism and ophthalmopathy. RNA transcripts were the template for amplifying TCR beta CDR3 regions. First-round RT-PCR with HTBI primers amplified the TCR CDR3 region. TCRdb re-derived calls from the multiplex PCR reads in MiXCR, one entry per CDR3 protein. In the table there are some 460,000 distinct CDR3 sequences, approximately 15% of which are singletons. The sample consisted of blood. The receptors shown here come from a woman between 18 and 29 years old with Graves' hyperthyroidism.

This chain connects TRBV30 to TRBJ1-5; weak D call: TRBD1 (5 bases). Germline V gene sequence: CDR1 GTSNPN, CDR2 SVGIG (reference sequence). This CDR3 contains 14 residues. The ends were cut back, 2 bases at V and 6 bases at J, with 14 bases in the middle. Written as DNA, the CDR3 is TGTGCCTGGAGTCCCGGGCAGGGAGGTCAGCCCCAGCATTTT. It encodes CAWSPGQGGQPQHF.

The table lists this clonotype with many counts. The gene calls are TRBV30 and TRBJ1-2, with 7 bases fitting TRBD1. Germline V gene sequence: CDR1 GTSNPN, CDR2 SVGIG (reference sequence). Germline trimming cut 5 bases from V and 4 bases from J; bases unmatched to any gene: 7. The CDR3 sequence is 13 residues long. This CDR3 reads CAWESRDSYGYTF. CDR3 DNA sequence: TGTGCCTGGGAATCCCGGGACAGCTATGGCTACACCTTC.

This clonotype appeared many times. The chain combines TRBV5-1 with TRBJ1-6; D is possibly TRBD1 (5 bases). In germline, CDR1 is SGHRS, CDR2 YFSETQ. The V end was cut by 3 bases, the J end by 5 bases, with 12 bases between. The CDR3 length is 15 residues. The CDR3 DNA is TGCGCCAGCAGCTCCTGGACAACAGATAATTCACCCCTCCACTTT. Encoded protein: CASSSWTTDNSPLHF.

The CDR3 loop is CASRERANTEAFF. The CDR3 DNA sequence: TGTGCCAGCCGAGAGCGGGCGAACACTGAAGCTTTCTTT. The V gene is TRBV6-1, the J gene TRBJ1-1; no clear D gene. This CDR3 comprises 13 residues. Germline CDR1 reads MNHNS; CDR2 reads SASEGT. Trimming removed 8 bases at V and 1 base at J, with 11 bases between.

The chain employs TRBV27 and TRBJ1-2; 8 bases match TRBD1. Germline values: CDR1 MNHEY, CDR2 SMNVEV (reference sequence). This CDR3 contains 13 residues. V was pared by 4 bases and J by 5 bases, with 3 bases of the junction left unmatched. The CDR3 loop is CASSSHRGYGYTF. In nucleotides, the CDR3 is TGTGCCAGCAGTTCCCACAGGGGGTATGGCTACACCTTC.

This clonotype was counted between two and nine times. The chain joins TRBV5-6 to TRBJ2-7; D call uncertain. This CDR3 is built from 12 residues. Germline CDR1 and CDR2: SGHDT and YYEEEE. Trimming stripped 4 bases from V and 3 bases from J, with 8 bases between. The CDR3 sequence is CASSLDHYEQYF. The CDR3 region has the DNA TGTGCCAGCAGCCTGGACCACTACGAGCAGTACTTC. Filled out from reference TRBV5-6 and TRBJ2-7, the complete variable domain reads DAGVTQSPTHLIKTRGQQVTLRCSPKSGHDTVSWYQQALGQGPQFIFQYYEEEERQRGNFPDRFSGHQFPNYSSELNVNALLLGDSALYLCASSLDHYEQYFGPGTRLTVT.

This clonotype has a count of ten or more. The V gene is TRBV5-1, the J gene TRBJ2-7; 9 bases match TRBD1. This CDR3 has 16 amino acids. After removal of 4 bases from V and 0 bases from J, the junction contained 8 bases not matched to a gene. CDR1 is SGHRS and CDR2 is YFSETQ in the germline V gene. The CDR3 is CASSGGTGSLSYEQYF. The CDR3 bases are TGCGCCAGCAGCGGGGGGACAGGGTCACTCTCCTACGAGCAGTACTTC.

Of note for this clonotype: Just one base apart from a much larger clone, this may be a read error. This chain uses TRBV6-1 with TRBJ2-1; 11 positions agree with TRBD2. CDR1 and CDR2 (germline): MNHNS, SASEGT. CDR3 size: 16 residues. The DNA of the CDR3 is TGTGCCACCAGTGAACCAACTAGCGGGAGCCCGGGTGAGCAGTTCTTC. Translated, it gives CATSEPTSGSPGEQFF.

In regard to this clonotype: A much larger clone sits a single nucleotide away, making a read error possible. The CDR3 here is CAGSEWTANTGELFF. The DNA of the CDR3 is TGTGCCGGCAGTGAATGGACAGCTAACACCGGGGAGCTGTTTTTT. The genes are TRBV6-1 and TRBJ2-2, with D perhaps TRBD1 (6 bases). The V gene's germline CDR1 is MNHNS and CDR2 SASEGT. This CDR3 is built from 15 residues.

This clonotype was counted many times. The chain couples TRBV12-3 or TRBV12-4 to TRBJ1-2; D uncertain. The CDR3 loop spans 14 amino acids. Trimming left V 6 bases short and J 3 bases short, with 14 bases between. CDR3 loop: CASSNCPFHYGYTF. In DNA form, the CDR3 reads TGTGCCAGCAGCAACTGCCCCTTCCACTATGGCTACACCTTC.

This clonotype has a single count. This could be a read error, since a much larger clone is one nucleotide away. This rearrangement joins TRBV5-6 to TRBJ2-3; maybe TRBD2 (6 bases). Germline-derived CDR1 and CDR2 are SGHDT and YYEEEE. This CDR3 is built from 12 residues. The CDR3 protein is CAGSRLGGTQYF. In nucleotides, the CDR3 is TGTGCCGGCAGTCGACTGGGGGGTACGCAGTATTTT.

This clonotype showed up many times. V gene TRBV7-3 combines with J gene TRBJ2-1; no clear D gene. The CDR3 has 15 residues. Trimming stripped 1 base from V and 1 base from J, with 8 bases between. Germline V lookup: CDR1 SGHTA, CDR2 FQGTGA. In nucleotides, the CDR3 is TGTGCCAGCAGCTTAAGACGGCCTTCCTACAATGAGCAGTTCTTC. Its protein product is CASSLRRPSYNEQFF.